Only a few counts were recorded for the clone carrying this T cell receptor beta chain. Its antigen is as yet unknown. The data were taken from a study of early T cells in non-severe SARS-CoV-2 infection. Looking at the study overall: RNA in bulk from unsorted whole blood was sequenced, and chains were unpaired.

Researchers tagged individual cDNA molecules with unique molecular identifiers. A single record per CDR3 protein comes from TCRdb applying MiXCR to the 5' RACE reads. The sample holds about 61,000 distinct CDR3 sequences, more than 10% seen once. Findings of the study overall: VDJdb matching, biased toward anti-spike CD8 responses, missed private and CD4 specificities.

The receptor's source is an adult who was a healthcare worker with PCR-confirmed SARS-CoV-2 infection or an uninfected control (not recorded which). The sequenced sample was whole blood.

CDR3 residues: CASSRQVYEQYF. In nucleotides, the CDR3 is TGTGCCAGCAGCCGACAGGTCTACGAGCAGTACTTC. The chain recombines TRBV11-2 with TRBJ2-7, with D perhaps matching TRBD1 (6 bases). Trimming cost V 5 bases and J 3 bases, with 8 bases left between them. CDR1 and CDR2 (germline): SGHAT, FQNNGV. This CDR3 has 12 residues.